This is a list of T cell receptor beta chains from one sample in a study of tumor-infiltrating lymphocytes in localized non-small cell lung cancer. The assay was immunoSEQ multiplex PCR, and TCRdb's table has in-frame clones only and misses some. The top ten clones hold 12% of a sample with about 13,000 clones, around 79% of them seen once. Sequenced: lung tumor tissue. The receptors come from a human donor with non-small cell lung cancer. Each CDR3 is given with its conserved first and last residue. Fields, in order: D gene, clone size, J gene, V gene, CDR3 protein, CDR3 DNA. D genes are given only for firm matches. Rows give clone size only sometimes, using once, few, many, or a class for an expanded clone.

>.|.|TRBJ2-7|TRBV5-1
CASSPLGSYEQYF
TGCGCCAGCTCCCCCCTCGGCTCCTACGAGCAGTACTTC
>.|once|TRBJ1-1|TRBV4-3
CASSRQGGDTEAFF
TGCGCCAGCAGCCGGCAGGGTGGGGACACTGAAGCTTTCTTT
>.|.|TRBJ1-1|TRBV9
CASSALTSEAFF
TGTGCCAGCAGCGCCCTGACCTCTGAAGCTTTCTTT
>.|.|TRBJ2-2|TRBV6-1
CASRAPGVYTGELFF
TGTGCCAGCAGGGCCCCCGGGGTCTACACCGGGGAGCTGTTTTTT
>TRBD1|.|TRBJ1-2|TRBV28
CASSGTVYGYTF
TGTGCCAGCAGCGGGACAGTTTATGGCTACACCTTC
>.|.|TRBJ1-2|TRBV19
CASRYEPGAYGYTF
TGTGCCAGTAGATATGAACCGGGGGCCTATGGCTACACCTTC
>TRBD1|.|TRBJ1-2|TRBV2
CASKQGQASFGYTF
TGTGCCAGCAAGCAGGGACAGGCATCGTTCGGCTACACCTTC
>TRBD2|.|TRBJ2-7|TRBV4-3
CASSQGIAGGSYEQYF
TGCGCCAGCAGCCAAGGGATAGCGGGTGGATCGTACGAGCAGTACTTC
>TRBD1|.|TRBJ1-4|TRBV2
CASSQDREGEKLFF
TGTGCCAGCAGTCAAGACAGGGAGGGAGAAAAACTGTTTTTT
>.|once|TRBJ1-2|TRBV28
CAAKQGSINYGYTF
TGTGCCGCAAAGCAGGGATCGATTAACTATGGCTACACCTTC
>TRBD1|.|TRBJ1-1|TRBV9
CASSVDRGPVFF
TGTGCCAGCAGCGTAGACAGGGGACCCGTTTTCTTT
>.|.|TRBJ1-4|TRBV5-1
CASSLAGDNEKLFF
TGTGCCAGCAGCTTGGCCGGGGACAATGAAAAACTGTTTTTT
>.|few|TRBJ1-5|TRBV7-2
CASSLAGGMEPQHF
TGTGCCAGCAGCTTAGCGGGGGGGATGGAGCCCCAGCATTTT
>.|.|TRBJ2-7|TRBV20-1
CSARTGYEQYF
TGCAGTGCTAGGACAGGCTACGAGCAGTACTTC
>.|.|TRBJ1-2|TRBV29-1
CSVAKDSSGVGYGYTF
TGCAGCGTTGCCAAGGACAGCAGTGGGGTGGGCTATGGCTACACCTTC
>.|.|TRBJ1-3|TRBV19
CASSMGPGRSGNTIYF
TGTGCCAGTAGTATGGGCCCGGGACGCTCTGGAAACACCATATATTTT
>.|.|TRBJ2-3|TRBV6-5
CASTPGVGTDTQYF
TGTGCCAGCACGCCGGGTGTAGGCACAGATACGCAGTATTTT
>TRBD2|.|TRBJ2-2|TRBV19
CASSGETSRNTGELFF
TGTGCCAGTAGCGGAGAGACTAGCCGGAACACCGGGGAGCTGTTTTTT
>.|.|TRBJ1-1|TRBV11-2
CASSLTGPEAFF
TGTGCCAGCAGCCTGACAGGACCTGAAGCTTTCTTT
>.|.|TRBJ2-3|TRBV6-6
CASSSLGGPSTDTQYF
TGTGCCAGCAGTTCTTTGGGGGGACCTAGCACAGATACGCAGTATTTT
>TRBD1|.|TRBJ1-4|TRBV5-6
CASSARGTGVEKLFF
TGTGCCAGCAGCGCCAGAGGGACAGGGGTTGAAAAACTGTTTTTT
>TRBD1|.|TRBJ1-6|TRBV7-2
CASSSGTANSPLHF
TGTGCCAGCAGCTCCGGGACAGCTAATTCACCCCTCCACTTT
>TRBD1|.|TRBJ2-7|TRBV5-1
CASSLGQGSYEQYF
TGCGCCAGCAGCTTGGGACAGGGTTCCTACGAGCAGTACTTC
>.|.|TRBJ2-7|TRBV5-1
CASSLQGAFTYEQYF
TGCGCCAGCAGCCTACAAGGGGCCTTTACCTACGAGCAGTACTTC
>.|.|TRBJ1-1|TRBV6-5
CASSYSGGTEAFF
TGTGCCAGCAGTTACTCAGGGGGCACTGAAGCTTTCTTT
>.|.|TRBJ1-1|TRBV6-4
CASSDGRSTEAFF
TGTGCCAGCAGTGATGGGAGGAGCACTGAAGCTTTCTTT
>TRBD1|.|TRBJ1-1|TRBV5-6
CASSLFLGRGSTEAFF
TGTGCCAGCAGCTTGTTTTTGGGCAGGGGGAGCACTGAAGCTTTCTTT
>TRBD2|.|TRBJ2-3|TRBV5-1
CASSFPHRTSADTQYF
TGCGCCAGCAGCTTTCCCCACAGGACTAGCGCAGATACGCAGTATTTT
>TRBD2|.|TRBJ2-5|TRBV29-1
CSVKRGGLGETQYF
TGCAGCGTTAAGCGGGGGGGCCTAGGGGAGACCCAGTACTTC
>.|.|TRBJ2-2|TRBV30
CAWSVNVLGELFF
TGTGCCTGGAGTGTAAACGTTCTCGGGGAGCTGTTTTTT
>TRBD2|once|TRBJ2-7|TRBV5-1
CASSLGGLDGGANF
TGCGCCAGCAGCTTGGGAGGCCTGGACGGGGGGGCGAACTTC
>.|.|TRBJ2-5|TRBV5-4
CASSQPGLTQETQYF
TGTGCCAGCAGCCAGCCGGGGCTGACCCAAGAGACCCAGTACTTC
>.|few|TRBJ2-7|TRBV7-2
CASSLEGGVSYEQYF
TGTGCCAGCAGCTTAGAAGGAGGGGTTTCCTACGAGCAGTACTTC
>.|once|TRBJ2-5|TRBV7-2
CASSIPRDYQETQYF
TGTGCCAGCAGCATCCCCCGGGACTACCAAGAGACCCAGTACTTC
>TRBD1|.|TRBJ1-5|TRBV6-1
CASSGQGANQPQHF
TGTGCCAGCAGTGGACAGGGGGCGAATCAGCCCCAGCATTTT